This T cell receptor beta chain derives from a study of cytomegalovirus exposure and HLA in healthy donors. Study observations and caveats: Earlier results showed most TCR beta V segments being productive about 90% or about 30% of the time. Available immune exposure information covered CMV serostatus only. Later analysis associated a missense DCLRE1C variant with TCR beta V- and J-gene trimming. The authors judged a highly shared variant cluster likely a sequencing artifact.

The V gene's germline CDR1 is LNHDA and CDR2 SQIVND (reference sequence). CDR3 length: 15 residues. With V trimmed by 3 bases and J by 3 bases, 6 bases remained unmatched. Remarks on this clone: Its antigen is not identified.

Primers for the PCR totalled 60 Vbeta and 13 Jbeta. The repertoire was sequenced with immunoSEQ multiplex PCR; TCRdb's copy has only in-frame clones and lacks some. The data contain 72,000 or so clones, just under 75% of them singletons. This TCR was sampled from a human donor in good health. The chain combines TRBV19 with TRBJ2-5; TRBD2 aligns across 8 bases. The sequenced sample consisted of PBMCs. CDR3 protein: CASSMGLEVEETQYF. In DNA form, the CDR3 reads TGTGCCAGTAGTATGGGACTAGAAGTCGAAGAGACCCAGTACTTC.